Below are 31 T cell receptor beta chains sequenced from a single sample in a study of T cells in women clearing cervical HPV infection. TCRdb keeps only in-frame clones here, not all; method: immunoSEQ multiplex PCR. The repertoire shows 20,000 to 25,000 clones; the top ten hold 9.5% to 15%. Specimen: blood buffy coat. These receptors were obtained from a woman between 18 and 75 years old with a cervical HPV16 infection that either progressed to CIN3+ or cleared (not recorded which).

CDR3 sequence reads: CASSSEGGNQPQHF. The sequenced part of the CDR3 DNA is TGTGCCAGCTCCTCGGAGGGCGGCAATCAGCCC. This chain links TRBV28 with TRBJ1-5; D is undetermined. The read ends 3 residues before the CDR3 terminus; that terminus is restored from the germline J gene. Trimming took off 8 bases at V and 2 bases at J, with 13 bases between the two ends. The CDR3 loop spans 14 amino acids. CDR1 and CDR2 (germline): MDHEN, SYDVKM.

Points on this clone: Read sequence stops 3 residues before the CDR3 end, and the germline J gene provides the missing end. The V and J genes are TRBV28 and TRBJ1-6, with D perhaps TRBD1 (6 bases). Per germline, CDR1 MDHEN and CDR2 SYDVKM. The V gene lost 2 bases and the J gene lost 10 bases, with 27 bases spanning the gap. The CDR3 is made up of 19 amino acids. This CDR3 reads CASSLVLSARGFGESPLHF. The covered CDR3 bases are TGTGCCAGCAGTTTAGTGCTCAGCGCTAGGGGGTTCGGGGAATCACCC.

Details on this clone: The read falls 3 residues short of the CDR3 end, and the missing part is taken from the germline J gene. The chain carries TRBV7-2 and TRBJ1-2; the D gene is possibly TRBD1 (5 bases). Germline V gene lookup returns CDR1 SGHTA and CDR2 FQGNSA. The CDR3 is 13 amino acids. The CDR3 region is CASSSTGYYDYTF. Partial CDR3 DNA: TGTGCCAGCAGCTCAACAGGTTACTACGAC.

Concerning this clone: Coverage ceases 3 residues before the CDR3 finishes, and the germline J gene fills in the end. V and J are TRBV15 and TRBJ2-1; 7 bases fit TRBD2. The germline V gene has CDR1 LNHNV and CDR2 YYDKDF (reference sequence). The CDR3 consists of 15 residues. Trimming removed 0 bases from V and 2 bases from J; junction bases left unmatched: 1. Here the CDR3 reads CATSRESGTYNEQFF. The sequenced part of the CDR3 DNA is TGTGCCACCAGCAGAGAGAGCGGGACCTACAATGAG.

A word on this clone: The read ends 3 residues before the CDR3 terminus; that terminus is restored from the germline J gene. The J gene is TRBJ1-2, the V gene TRBV29-1; tentative D call: TRBD1 (6 bases). This CDR3 spans 15 amino acids. Germline V lookup: CDR1 SQVTM, CDR2 ANQGSEA. CDR3 sequence: CSGVLRETGNEGYTF. CDR3 DNA (partial): TGCAGCGGTGTACTTAGAGAGACAGGAAATGAGGGC.

Concerning this clone itself: Read sequence stops 3 residues before the CDR3 end, and the germline J gene provides the missing end. The chain employs TRBV5-6 and TRBJ2-5; D is unclear. The CDR3 consists of 13 residues. From germline, CDR1 is SGHDT and CDR2 YYEEEE. Trimming cost V 0 bases and J 0 bases, with 3 bases left between them. CDR3 DNA (partial): TGTGCCAGCAGCTTGGACTACCAAGAGACC. This codes for CASSLDYQET. The full-length CDR3 reads as CASSLDYQETQYF.

Regarding this clone: The CDR3 is cut off 3 residues early in the read; its end comes from the germline J gene. This chain joins TRBV4-1 and TRBJ2-5; TRBD1 matches at 11 bases. Germline V CDR1 and CDR2: MGHRA, YSYEKL. Trimming cost V 3 bases and J 3 bases; bases outside gene matches: 12. The CDR3 is 18 amino acids. The CDR3 reads CASSQSRDRGWMEETQYF. The covered CDR3 bases are TGCGCCAGCAGCCAGAGCCGGGACAGGGGGTGGATGGAAGAGACC.

Note on this clone: Read coverage stops 3 residues before the CDR3 terminus; the germline J gene supplies the remainder. This chain links TRBV9 with TRBJ2-1, with 7 bases fitting TRBD2. V shed 0 bases and J 8 bases; nucleotides not matched to a gene: 11. This CDR3 region has 16 residues. The germline CDR1 and CDR2 sequences are SGDLS and YYNGEE. The CDR3 bases that were read are TGTGCCAGCAGCGTAGGTGCGGGAGAACTGGGAGATGAG. Its protein is CASSVGAGELGDE. Given in full, the CDR3 is CASSVGAGELGDEQFF. Full variable domain (outside the CDR3, taken from reference TRBV9 and TRBJ2-1): DSGVTQTPKHLITATGQRVTLRCSPRSGDLSVYWYQQSLDQGLQFLIQYYNGEERAKGNILERFSAQQFPDLHSELNLSSLELGDSALYFCASSVGAGELGDEQFFGPGTRLTVL.

A word on this clone: From the germline J gene comes the end of the CDR3, since the read stops 3 residues before it. The chain carries TRBV5-8 and TRBJ1-1, with 7 bases matching TRBD1. The germline V gene encodes CDR1 SGHTS and CDR2 YDEGEE. CDR3 length: 11 residues. The covered CDR3 bases are TGTGCCAGCAGCCGACAGGGTGTA. Its translation: CASSRQGV. The full CDR3 is CASSRQGVAFF.

For this clone: The read gets to within 3 residues of the CDR3 end, and the germline J gene fills in the rest. The rearrangement uses TRBV19 and TRBJ1-2; D is perhaps TRBD1 (5 bases). Germline V lookup: CDR1 LNHDA, CDR2 SQIVND (reference sequence). CDR3 length: 14 residues. The sequenced part of the CDR3 DNA is TGTGCCAGTAAACCCGGGGGGAGTGACGATACC. This sequence encodes CASKPGGSDDT. The whole CDR3 region reads CASKPGGSDDTYTF.

This chain's CDR3 is CASSFRMSGNSYEQYF. The sequenced CDR3 bases are TGTGCCAGCAGTTTTCGGATGAGCGGGAACTCCTACGAG. The chain has TRBV6-2 or TRBV6-3 and TRBJ2-7; TRBD2 matches 7 bases. The sequence runs out 3 residues before the end of the CDR3; the remainder is reconstructed from the germline J gene. V was pared by 4 bases and J by 0 bases, with 9 bases of the junction left unmatched. The CDR3 runs 16 residues. Germline CDR1 and CDR2: MNHEY and SVGEGT.

Remarks on this clone: With the read ending 3 residues before the CDR3 end, the germline J gene is used to fill in that end. The chain couples TRBV29-1 to TRBJ1-2; tentative D call: TRBD1 (6 bases). The V gene's germline CDR1 is SQVTM and CDR2 ANQGSEA. The CDR3 spans 15 residues. V was trimmed by 3 bases and J by 0 bases, leaving 14 bases between them. CDR3 region: CSVDSGQLANYGYTF. CDR3 bases read: TGCAGCGTTGATTCCGGACAGTTAGCTAACTATGGC.

CDR3 protein: CASSLRTSSTDTYTF. The DNA read from the CDR3 is TGTGCCAGCAGCTTAAGGACTAGCTCGACAGATACC. The J gene is TRBJ1-2, the V gene TRBV7-9; a weak D match, TRBD1 (5 bases). The CDR3 end is not reached by the read, which stops 3 residues before it; the germline J gene fills it in. Germline CDR1 and CDR2: SEHNR and FQNEAQ (reference sequence). This CDR3 has 15 residues.

As regards this clone: The read finishes 3 residues shy of the CDR3 end, and the germline J gene is used to complete it. V is TRBV4-2 and J is TRBJ1-4; D unclear. V gave up 1 base and J gave up 3 bases, with 9 bases separating them. Germline V gene sequence: CDR1 LGHNA, CDR2 YNFKEQ. The CDR3 extends over 15 amino acids. CDR3 loop: CASSQGEGPNEKLFF. CDR3 DNA (partial): TGTGCCAGCAGCCAAGGTGAAGGCCCTAATGAAAAA.

Comment on this clone: The read ends 3 residues early relative to the CDR3; the germline J gene fills the gap. V and J are TRBV6-2 or TRBV6-3 and TRBJ1-1; D ambiguous. Germline V gene sequence: CDR1 MNHEY, CDR2 SVGEGT. V shed 0 bases and J shed 0 bases, with 8 bases lying between them. The CDR3 runs to 15 residues. CDR3 loop: CASSYSPDLNTEAFF. The sequenced CDR3 bases are TGTGCCAGCAGTTACTCTCCAGACTTGAACACTGAA.

Worth noting for this clone: The read finishes 3 residues shy of the CDR3 end, and the germline J gene is used to complete it. The genes are TRBV30 and TRBJ2-2; unclear D gene. Germline V CDR1 and CDR2: GTSNPN, SVGIG (reference sequence). This CDR3 has 14 residues. The CDR3 sequence: CAWSVSRSYSPLFF. Incomplete CDR3 DNA: TGTGCCTGGAGTGTAAGCAGGTCCTATTCACCG.

On this clone itself: The read gets to within 3 residues of the CDR3 end, and the germline J gene fills in the rest. This chain uses TRBV20-1 with TRBJ2-1, with a tentative D call TRBD1 (5 bases). Per the germline V gene, CDR1 is DFQATT and CDR2 is SNEGSKA (reference sequence). The CDR3 loop spans 13 amino acids. V lost 6 bases, J lost 7 bases, and 16 bases lay in between. The chain's CDR3 is CSANRLTANEQFF. Partial CDR3 DNA: TGCAGTGCGAACCGTTTGACAGCAAATGAG.

Of note for this clone: The read ends 3 residues shy of where the CDR3 ends; the end is completed using the germline J gene. This rearrangement joins TRBV20-1 to TRBJ2-5, with TRBD1 as a possible D gene (5 bases). Germline CDR1 is DFQATT and CDR2 is SNEGSKA (reference sequence). V lost 2 bases and J lost 3, with 10 bases in between. CDR3 length equals 13 residues. The DNA read from the CDR3 is TGCAGTGCTAGATCGGCAGGGAAAGAGACC. This codes for CSARSAGKET. The full CDR3 reads CSARSAGKETQYF.

Concerning this clone itself: The CDR3 end lies 3 residues beyond the end of the read and is filled in from the germline J gene. This sequence joins TRBV2 and TRBJ1-2; no reliable D call. V lost 4 bases and J 3 bases, leaving 15 bases between the germline ends. Per germline, CDR1 SNHLY and CDR2 FYNNEI. The CDR3 consists of 15 residues. This CDR3 is CASSVSGRADYGYTF. The sequenced CDR3 bases are TGTGCCAGCAGTGTAAGTGGAAGGGCTGACTATGGC.

CDR3 region: CSAPLLGTAKETQYF. The DNA read from the CDR3 is TGCAGTGCCCCCCTATTGGGGACAGCAAAAGAGACC. The chain uses TRBV20-1 and TRBJ2-5; 7 bases map to TRBD1. Sequencing ends 3 residues short of the CDR3 end; the germline J gene provides the rest. CDR1 DFQATT and CDR2 SNEGSKA come from the germline V gene (reference sequence). The V and J ends lost 6 bases and 3 bases, in that order; junction bases with no gene match: 13. This CDR3 has 15 amino acids.

Concerning this clone: Sequencing ends 3 residues short of the CDR3 end; the germline J gene provides the rest. The rearrangement uses TRBV9 and TRBJ1-2, with 8 bases that match TRBD1. This CDR3 contains 16 residues. The V segment lost 4 bases and the J segment 5 bases; nucleotides outside the gene matches: 13. Germline lookup yields CDR1 SGDLS and CDR2 YYNGEE. The sequenced CDR3 bases are TGTGCCAGCAGCCCCTCGACGGTCCAGGGGGCGTATGGC. It encodes CASSPSTVQGAYG. The whole CDR3 region reads CASSPSTVQGAYGYTF.

For this clone: Sequencing ends 3 residues short of the CDR3 end; the germline J gene provides the rest. This sequence joins TRBV5-1 and TRBJ2-3; D may be TRBD2 (5 bases). This CDR3 is 14 amino acids long. From germline, CDR1 is SGHRS and CDR2 YFSETQ. The CDR3: CASSLYAGWETQYF. The DNA read from the CDR3 is TGCGCCAGCAGCTTGTACGCGGGCTGGGAGACG.

Points on this clone: One end of the junction does not line up with germline, which may come from a read error. The DNA ends 3 residues before the CDR3 does, and the rest of the CDR3 is filled in from the germline J gene. The genes are TRBV20-1 and TRBJ2-2, with TRBD2 matching over 8 bases. This CDR3 region has 15 residues. Germline CDR1 and CDR2: DFQATT and SNEGSKA (reference sequence). CDR3 in amino acids: CSARGVSGNIGELFF. The sequenced part of the CDR3 DNA is TGCAGTGCTAGAGGCGTTAGCGGGAACATCGGGGAG.

Concerning this clone itself: With the read ending 3 residues before the CDR3 end, the germline J gene is used to fill in that end. The rearrangement joins TRBV7-9 to TRBJ2-7; D is uncertain. The V end lost 3 bases, the J end lost 5 bases, and 8 bases lay between the germline ends. The CDR3 is 12 residues long. Germline assignment: CDR1 SEHNR and CDR2 FQNEAQ (reference sequence). The sequenced part of the CDR3 DNA is TGTGCCAGCAGCTTCACTGTGCACGAG. This gives the protein CASSFTVHE. The complete CDR3 sequence is CASSFTVHEQYF.

In regard to this clone: Coverage ceases 3 residues before the CDR3 finishes, and the germline J gene fills in the end. Other DNA sequences of this sample code for an identical CDR3. The rearrangement links TRBV18 to TRBJ1-2; TRBD1 is a possible D gene (5 bases). This CDR3 has 17 amino acids. Looked up from germline, CDR1 is KGHSH and CDR2 is LQKENI. CDR3 sequence: CASSPGGGAGSYNDYTF. CDR3 DNA (partial): TGTGCCAGCTCCCCCGGTGGTGGGGCTGGCTCCTACAATGAC. The variable domain in full, completed from reference TRBV18 and TRBJ1-2, reads NAGVMQNPRHLVRRRGQEARLRCSPMKGHSHVYWYRQLPEEGLKFMVYLQKENIIDESGMPKERFSAEFPKEGPSILRIQQVVRGDSAAYFCASSPGGGAGSYNDYTFGSGTRLTVV.

The CDR3 spells CASSPLITGGRYEQYF. CDR3 bases read: TGTGCCAGCAGCCCCCTGATCACAGGGGGCCGCTACGAG. The chain is built from TRBV6-2 or TRBV6-3 and TRBJ2-7; the match to TRBD1 covers 9 bases. The read halts 3 residues ahead of the CDR3 end, with the missing end drawn from the germline J gene. The trim removed 6 bases at V and 3 bases at J, leaving 12 bases unmatched. The CDR3 has 16 amino acids. The germline gives CDR1 MNHEY, CDR2 SVGEGT.

The CDR3 bases that were read are TGTGCCAGTGGTGTAGGGACTAGCGGCAATGAC. Amino acid sequence: CASGVGTSGND. In full, the CDR3 reads CASGVGTSGNDYTF. This rearrangement joins TRBV19 to TRBJ1-2; tentatively, D is TRBD1 (5 bases). The missing CDR3 end, 3 residues past where the read stops, is filled in from the germline J gene. Germline loops: CDR1 LNHDA, CDR2 SQIVND (reference sequence). This CDR3 contains 14 residues.

For this clone: Read data end 3 residues before the CDR3 end; the end is taken from the germline J gene. The chain couples TRBV19 to TRBJ1-1; D is unclear. The CDR3 covers 15 residues. The germline CDR1 and CDR2 sequences are LNHDA and SQIVND (reference sequence). The V end was cut by 5 bases, the J end by 2 bases, with 15 bases between. The sequenced CDR3 bases are TGTGCCAGTAGTCCCCAACAGCTTTTCAACACTGAA. This codes for CASSPQQLFNTE. The CDR3 in full is CASSPQQLFNTEAFF.

As concerns this clone: Read coverage stops 3 residues before the CDR3 terminus; the germline J gene supplies the remainder. J is TRBJ1-4 and V is TRBV7-9; TRBD1 agrees at 9 bases. This CDR3 has 15 amino acids. V lost 5 bases to trimming and J lost 5 bases; unmatched junction nucleotides: 6. Germline CDR1 and CDR2: SEHNR and FQNEAQ (reference sequence). The part of the CDR3 DNA that was read is TGTGCCAGCAGCCCAGGACAGGGGCTGAATGAAAAA. Translation: CASSPGQGLNEK. The whole CDR3 is CASSPGQGLNEKLFF.

Turning to this clone: Coverage ceases 3 residues before the CDR3 finishes, and the germline J gene fills in the end. V gene TRBV28 combines with J gene TRBJ2-7, with 7 positions matching TRBD2. Trimming cost V 4 bases and J 0 bases; bases outside gene matches: 9. This CDR3 contains 16 residues. Germline assignment: CDR1 MDHEN and CDR2 SYDVKM. The CDR3 protein is CASSSPGEGDSYEQYF. The DNA read from the CDR3 is TGTGCCAGCAGTTCCCCCGGGGAGGGCGACTCCTACGAG.

Comments on this clone: The observed sequence ends 3 residues before the CDR3 terminus, with the missing tail filled in from the germline J gene. This chain connects TRBV11-1 to TRBJ2-4; perhaps TRBD1 as D (5 bases). CDR1 and CDR2 from the germline V gene are SGHAT and FQDESV (reference sequence). V lost 3 bases and J lost 5, with 8 bases in between. The CDR3 totals 13 residues. The covered CDR3 bases are TGTGCCAGCAGCTTGGAACAGGAAAACATT. Its translation: CASSLEQENI. The entire CDR3 reads CASSLEQENIQYF.